What follows is one T cell receptor beta chain and its context. Its antigen is currently unknown. This entry is derived from a study of T cell repertoires in cytomegalovirus infection. Study in general: Indications of both CMV infection and matching HLA type were provided by public TCR beta signatures.

The CDR3 consists of 13 residues. V lost 6 bases and J lost 4, with 11 bases in between. Germline V lookup: CDR1 MNHEY, CDR2 SVGAGI. TCRdb used MiXCR to reprocess the reads, holding one entry per CDR3 protein. The repertoire holds just over 450,000 distinct CDR3 sequences, with approximately 40% as singletons. Findings of the study overall: HLA-C-restricted TCR beta clonotypes specific for CMV led the ex vivo response.

Material: cultured PBMCs, obtained from culture after CMV antigen stimulation. The receptor was derived from a human donor in good health (CMV status not recorded). Some clones in this sample may be carry-over from other donors' samples. The rearrangement joins TRBV6-5 to TRBJ2-3; perhaps TRBD1 as D (5 bases). The CDR3 loop is CASRKDNSDTQYF. The CDR3 DNA sequence: TGTGCCAGCAGAAAGGACAACTCAGATACGCAGTATTTT.